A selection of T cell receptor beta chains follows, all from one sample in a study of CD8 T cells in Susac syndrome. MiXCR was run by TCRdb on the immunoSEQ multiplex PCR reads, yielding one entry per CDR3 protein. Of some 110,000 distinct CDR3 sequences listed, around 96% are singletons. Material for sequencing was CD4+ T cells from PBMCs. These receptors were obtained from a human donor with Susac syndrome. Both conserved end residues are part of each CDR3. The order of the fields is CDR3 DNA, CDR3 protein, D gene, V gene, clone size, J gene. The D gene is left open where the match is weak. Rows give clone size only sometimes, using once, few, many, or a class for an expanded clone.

CDR3nt: TGTGCCAGCAGTGACCAGGGATCCGGCAATGAGCAGTTCTTC; CDR3aa: CASSDQGSGNEQFF; d_gene: NA; v_gene: TRBV25-1; abundance: NA; j_gene: TRBJ2-1
CDR3nt: TGCGCCAGCAGCTTGGGAGGCTTCTCTGGAAACACCATATATTTT; CDR3aa: CASSLGGFSGNTIYF; d_gene: NA; v_gene: TRBV5-1; abundance: NA; j_gene: TRBJ1-3
CDR3nt: TGTGCCAGCAGTCCAGGGGAGCTCCCAGGCACAGATACGCAGTATTTT; CDR3aa: CASSPGELPGTDTQYF; d_gene: NA; v_gene: TRBV12-3/TRBV12-4; abundance: once; j_gene: TRBJ2-3
CDR3nt: TGTGCCACCAGCAGCCTAGGCGGTCAAGAGACCCAGTACTTC; CDR3aa: CATSSLGGQETQYF; d_gene: NA; v_gene: TRBV15; abundance: NA; j_gene: TRBJ2-5
CDR3nt: TGCAGTGCTAGGTTAGCGGGAGCTTTCACAGATACGCAGTATTTT; CDR3aa: CSARLAGAFTDTQYF; d_gene: TRBD2; v_gene: TRBV20-1; abundance: NA; j_gene: TRBJ2-3
CDR3nt: TGCAGCGTTCAGAACACTGAAGCTTTCTTT; CDR3aa: CSVQNTEAFF; d_gene: NA; v_gene: TRBV29-1; abundance: NA; j_gene: TRBJ1-1
CDR3nt: TGCAGTGCTTCGGACAGGGTTGACTATGGCTACACCTTC; CDR3aa: CSASDRVDYGYTF; d_gene: TRBD1; v_gene: TRBV20-1; abundance: NA; j_gene: TRBJ1-2
CDR3nt: TGTGCCTGGAGTGTACCCTCTAGGGGGGCGCCCCAGCATTTT; CDR3aa: CAWSVPSRGAPQHF; d_gene: NA; v_gene: TRBV30; abundance: NA; j_gene: TRBJ1-5
CDR3nt: TGTGCCAGCAGCTTAGCTAGCGGGCGCACCGGGGAGCTGTTTTTT; CDR3aa: CASSLASGRTGELFF; d_gene: TRBD2; v_gene: TRBV7-2; abundance: few; j_gene: TRBJ2-2
CDR3nt: TGTGCCAGCAGCCTTCGCTCCCCCGGCACTGAAGCTTTCTTT; CDR3aa: CASSLRSPGTEAFF; d_gene: NA; v_gene: TRBV7-2; abundance: once; j_gene: TRBJ1-1
CDR3nt: TGTGCCAGCAGCTTGGGGCCGACTAGCGGGAAGGATGAGCAGTTCTTC; CDR3aa: CASSLGPTSGKDEQFF; d_gene: TRBD2; v_gene: TRBV5-6; abundance: NA; j_gene: TRBJ2-1
CDR3nt: TGCAGTGCCCTACTGAACGTTAACACCGGGGAGCTGTTTTTT; CDR3aa: CSALLNVNTGELFF; d_gene: NA; v_gene: TRBV20-1; abundance: NA; j_gene: TRBJ2-2
CDR3nt: TGCAGTGCTAGACGCAGCGGGAGGGCCTACGAGCAGTACTTC; CDR3aa: CSARRSGRAYEQYF; d_gene: TRBD2; v_gene: TRBV20-1; abundance: once; j_gene: TRBJ2-7
CDR3nt: TGTGCCATCAGTGAGTTGTCTAGCGGGGAAAATGAGCAGTTCTTC; CDR3aa: CAISELSSGENEQFF; d_gene: TRBD2; v_gene: TRBV10-3; abundance: NA; j_gene: TRBJ2-1
CDR3nt: TGCAGCGTTGGAGCGGGAGGAGAGACCCAGTACTTC; CDR3aa: CSVGAGGETQYF; d_gene: TRBD2; v_gene: TRBV29-1; abundance: NA; j_gene: TRBJ2-5
CDR3nt: TGTGCCAGTAGTGCGGGACTAGCAAATGAGCAGTTCTTC; CDR3aa: CASSAGLANEQFF; d_gene: TRBD2; v_gene: TRBV19; abundance: NA; j_gene: TRBJ2-1
CDR3nt: TGTGCCAGCACCTATGGGGTAGCCTATAATTCACCCCTCCACTTT; CDR3aa: CASTYGVAYNSPLHF; d_gene: NA; v_gene: TRBV28; abundance: NA; j_gene: TRBJ1-6
CDR3nt: TGTGCCAGCAGGGACACAGGGGCTGGGGCCAACGTCCTGACTTTC; CDR3aa: CASRDTGAGANVLTF; d_gene: TRBD1; v_gene: TRBV28; abundance: NA; j_gene: TRBJ2-6
CDR3nt: TGTGCCACCGGGACTAGCGCTATGAGGGAGCAGTACTTC; CDR3aa: CATGTSAMREQYF; d_gene: TRBD2; v_gene: TRBV28; abundance: NA; j_gene: TRBJ2-7
CDR3nt: TGTGCCAGCAGCCAAGACCGGACCAGGGTCAATCAGCCCCAGCATTTT; CDR3aa: CASSQDRTRVNQPQHF; d_gene: NA; v_gene: TRBV4-2; abundance: NA; j_gene: TRBJ1-5
CDR3nt: TGTGCCAGCAGCCAATTGGCGGTCTATGGCTACACCTTC; CDR3aa: CASSQLAVYGYTF; d_gene: NA; v_gene: TRBV3-1; abundance: NA; j_gene: TRBJ1-2
CDR3nt: TGTGCCGGAGCAGGACTTACCGCGAATGAGCAGTTCTTC; CDR3aa: CAGAGLTANEQFF; d_gene: NA; v_gene: TRBV30; abundance: NA; j_gene: TRBJ2-1
CDR3nt: TGCGCCAGCAGTCAACATTCCGACTCAGACGGGACAGATACGCAGTATTTT; CDR3aa: CASSQHSDSDGTDTQYF; d_gene: NA; v_gene: TRBV23-1; abundance: once; j_gene: TRBJ2-3
CDR3nt: TGCAGTGCTGGGAGGGCCGGCACAGATACGCAGTATTTT; CDR3aa: CSAGRAGTDTQYF; d_gene: TRBD2; v_gene: TRBV20-1; abundance: NA; j_gene: TRBJ2-3
CDR3nt: TGTGCCAGCTCTAGCCGGACTCCCGGGAGAGGGACCGGGGAGCTGTTTTTT; CDR3aa: CASSSRTPGRGTGELFF; d_gene: NA; v_gene: TRBV12-3/TRBV12-4; abundance: NA; j_gene: TRBJ2-2
CDR3nt: TGTGCCAGCAGCCGCCGGACTAGCGGGAGCTCCCACGAGCAGTACTTC; CDR3aa: CASSRRTSGSSHEQYF; d_gene: TRBD2; v_gene: TRBV3-1; abundance: NA; j_gene: TRBJ2-7
CDR3nt: TGTGCCAGCAGACCAGAATCTTATGGCTACACCTTC; CDR3aa: CASRPESYGYTF; d_gene: NA; v_gene: TRBV12-3/TRBV12-4; abundance: NA; j_gene: TRBJ1-2
CDR3nt: TGTGCCAGCAGCTCGGGACTAGCGGGAGTGGGGCGCGAGCAGTACTTC; CDR3aa: CASSSGLAGVGREQYF; d_gene: TRBD2; v_gene: TRBV7-2; abundance: NA; j_gene: TRBJ2-7
CDR3nt: TGTGCCAGCAGCTTTAGACGGGTCGGCGGAGGGAATGAGCAGTTCTTC; CDR3aa: CASSFRRVGGGNEQFF; d_gene: NA; v_gene: TRBV11-2; abundance: once; j_gene: TRBJ2-1
CDR3nt: TGTGCCTGGGGTACGGGGACTACCTACGAGCAGTACTTC; CDR3aa: CAWGTGTTYEQYF; d_gene: TRBD2; v_gene: TRBV30; abundance: NA; j_gene: TRBJ2-7
CDR3nt: TGTGCCACCAGCAGGGGCGGGACGAGCCAAGATACGCAGTATTTT; CDR3aa: CATSRGGTSQDTQYF; d_gene: NA; v_gene: TRBV15; abundance: NA; j_gene: TRBJ2-3
CDR3nt: TGTGCCTGGAATGCGGGCTCACGGGTTGGTGAGCAGTTCTTC; CDR3aa: CAWNAGSRVGEQFF; d_gene: NA; v_gene: TRBV30; abundance: once; j_gene: TRBJ2-1
CDR3nt: TGTGCCAGCAGTAAAATACCGGGACAGGGCCCGTCTCAGGCTGAAGCTTTCTTT; CDR3aa: CASSKIPGQGPSQAEAFF; d_gene: TRBD1; v_gene: TRBV6-1; abundance: NA; j_gene: TRBJ1-1